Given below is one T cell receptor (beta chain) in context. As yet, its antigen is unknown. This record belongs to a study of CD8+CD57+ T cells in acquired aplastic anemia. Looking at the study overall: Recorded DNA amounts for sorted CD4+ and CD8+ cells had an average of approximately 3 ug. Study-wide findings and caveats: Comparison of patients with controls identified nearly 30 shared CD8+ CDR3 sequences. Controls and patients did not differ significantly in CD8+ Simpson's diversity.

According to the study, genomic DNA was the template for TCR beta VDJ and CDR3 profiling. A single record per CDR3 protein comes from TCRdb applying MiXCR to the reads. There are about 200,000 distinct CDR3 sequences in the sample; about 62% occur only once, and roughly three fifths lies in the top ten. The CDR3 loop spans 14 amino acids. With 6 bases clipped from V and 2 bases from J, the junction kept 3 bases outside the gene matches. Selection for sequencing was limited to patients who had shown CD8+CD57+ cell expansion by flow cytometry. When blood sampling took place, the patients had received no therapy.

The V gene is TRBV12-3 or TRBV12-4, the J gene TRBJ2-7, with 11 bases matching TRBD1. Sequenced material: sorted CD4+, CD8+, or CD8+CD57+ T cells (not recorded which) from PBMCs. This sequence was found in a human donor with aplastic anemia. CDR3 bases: TGTGCCAGCAGGCGGGGACAGGGGGCCTACGAGCAGTACTTC. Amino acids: CASRRGQGAYEQYF.